This passage covers 5 T cell receptor beta chains from one sample sequenced in a study of brain T cells in children with intractable seizures. Method: immunoSEQ multiplex PCR; TCRdb's copy keeps in-frame clones and lacks some. The sample contains 88,000 or so clones, about 90% of which appear only once. Material: peripheral blood, obtained at surgery. Receptor source: a girl aged 2-10 years with Rasmussen encephalitis and intractable seizures.

The rearrangement joins TRBV30 to TRBJ2-7; 7 nucleotides align to TRBD1. Trimming at V came to 3 bases and at J to 6 bases, leaving 11 bases not matched to a gene. The CDR3 has 14 amino acids. Germline loops: CDR1 GTSNPN, CDR2 SVGIG (reference sequence). The CDR3 DNA reads TGTGCCTGGAGCCCCCCGGACAGGTCTCGCGAGCAGTACTTC. Protein sequence: CAWSPPDRSREQYF. The complete variable domain, with remaining parts taken from reference TRBV30 and TRBJ2-7, reads SQTIHQWPATLVQPVGSPLSLECTVEGTSNPNLYWYRQAAGRGLQLLFYSVGIGQISSEVPQNLSASRPQDRQFILSSKKLLLSDSGFYLCAWSPPDRSREQYFGPGTRLTVT.

CDR3 nucleotides: TGCAGCGCTCGGGAGGGAGGGGATACGCAGTATTTT. Residues: CSAREGGDTQYF. The chain couples TRBV29-1 to TRBJ2-3; TRBD2 agrees at 8 bases. The CDR3 length is 12 residues. The ends lost 7 bases at V and 6 bases at J; junction bases unmatched: 6. Germline CDR1 is SQVTM and CDR2 is ANQGSEA.

This rearrangement joins TRBV12-3 or TRBV12-4 to TRBJ2-1; D is unresolved. The CDR3 contains 8 residues. The V end was cut by 6 bases, the J end by 13 bases, with 4 bases between. The CDR3 reads CASSPQFF. The CDR3 DNA reads TGTGCCAGCAGCCCTCAGTTCTTC.

The chain joins TRBV2 to TRBJ1-4, with TRBD1 identical over 7 bases. The CDR3 covers 18 residues. V trimming: 6 bases; J trimming: 7 bases; junction bases outside the gene matches: 20. The germline V gene encodes CDR1 SNHLY and CDR2 FYNNEI. CDR3 sequence reads: CASRRDRALLVGVEKLFF. CDR3 in DNA: TGTGCCAGCAGGCGAGACAGGGCCCTCCTTGTTGGTGTTGAAAAACTGTTTTTT.

This chain uses TRBV12-3 or TRBV12-4 with TRBJ2-1, with 8 nucleotides matching TRBD1. V shed 7 bases and J 14 bases; nucleotides not matched to a gene: 7. This CDR3 contains 11 residues. CDR3 nucleotides: TGTGCCAGCACCCGGGACAGGTGGAAGTTCTTC. Residues: CASTRDRWKFF.